This record concerns one TCR beta chain sequence. Its antigen is currently unknown. The CDR3 loop spans 15 amino acids. The V end lost 1 base, the J end lost 4 bases, and 13 bases lay between the germline ends. CDR1 is MNHNS and CDR2 is SASEGT in the germline V gene. This sample was taken from a study of CD4 T cells in relation to SARS-CoV-2 and coronaviruses. The unexposed donors gave CD4+ T cells in 2011-2018, prior to COVID-19. The cells were cultured for over eight days before CD4+ T cells were isolated. Sequencing used immunoSEQ multiplex PCR; TCRdb keeps in-frame clones, though not all of them. The sample records approximately 21,000 clones, roughly 82% being singletons.

The clonotype comes from a human donor in good health. J is TRBJ1-1 and V is TRBV6-1; D ambiguous. The sample comprised CD4+ T cells from PBMCs, cultured in vitro. This CDR3 reads CASSEGIGFFTEAFF. In nucleotides, the CDR3 is TGTGCCAGCAGTGAAGGTATAGGTTTTTTCACTGAAGCTTTCTTT.